The clone carrying this TCR beta chain was seen only a few times. TCRdb analysed the RT-PCR reads with MiXCR anew, one entry per CDR3 protein. The data hold roughly 500,000 distinct CDR3 sequences, with roughly a quarter observed a single time. This entry is derived from a study of response to subunit inactivated influenza vaccine. This CDR3 has 14 residues. Trimming stripped 9 bases from V and 7 bases from J, with 19 bases between. A further study also used this sample, focusing on T cells expressing NK-cell markers. That paper states: In generating TCR beta cDNA, 5'RACE template switching with UMIs was used. One of eight sequenced donors was HCMV-seronegative; the other seven were seropositive.

The receptor comes from a man aged 45-60 years who received an inactivated influenza vaccine. This chain joins TRBV12-3 or TRBV12-4 and TRBJ1-5; possible D gene TRBD1, 5 bases. Sequenced material: CD4+ T cells sorted from PBMCs, taken approximately 12 days after vaccination. The CDR3 region has the DNA TGTGCCAGTAGTCCGGACCAGGGTCGACAGCCCCAGCATTTT. It encodes CASSPDQGRQPQHF.